What follows are 23 T cell receptor beta chains derived from one specimen sequenced in a study of blood T cell repertoires in COVID-19. TCRdb's copy holds only in-frame clones and misses some; the assay was immunoSEQ multiplex PCR. The data show 60,000 to 75,000 clones, 65% to 90% seen once. Sequenced sample: peripheral blood. These receptors originate from a human donor in a cohort sampled during active COVID-19.

This sequence joins TRBV20-1 and TRBJ2-3; the match to TRBD2 covers 9 bases. CDR1 and CDR2 (germline): DFQATT, SNEGSKA (reference sequence). J gave up 3 bases and V 3 bases, and 4 bases lay outside the gene matches. The CDR3 sequence is 14 residues long. The CDR3 loop is CSASPAGGTDTQYF. The CDR3 DNA sequence: TGCAGTGCTAGTCCAGCGGGGGGTACAGATACGCAGTATTTT.

The chain recombines TRBV30 with TRBJ2-3, with TRBD1 as a possible D gene (5 bases). V was cut by 2 bases and J by 0 bases, with 6 bases left in between. Germline V gives CDR1 GTSNPN, CDR2 SVGIG (reference sequence). The length of the CDR3 is 13 residues. This CDR3 reads CAWSTGSTDTQYF. DNA for the CDR3: TGTGCCTGGAGTACAGGTAGCACAGATACGCAGTATTTT. The full variable domain, rest sourced from reference TRBV30 and TRBJ2-3, is SQTIHQWPATLVQPVGSPLSLECTVEGTSNPNLYWYRQAAGRGLQLLFYSVGIGQISSEVPQNLSASRPQDRQFILSSKKLLLSDSGFYLCAWSTGSTDTQYFGPGTRLTVL.

The chain uses TRBV5-8 and TRBJ2-1, with 9 bases identical to TRBD1. Germline-derived CDR1 and CDR2 are SGHTS and YDEGEE. Unmatched junction bases numbered 3, after V lost 0 bases and J lost 5 bases. The CDR3 runs to 15 residues. This CDR3 reads CASSLGTGVHNEQFF. The DNA of the CDR3 is TGTGCCAGCAGCTTGGGGACAGGGGTACACAATGAGCAGTTCTTC.

The gene calls are TRBV7-9 and TRBJ1-4; no clear D. V lost 1 base, J lost 8 bases, and 8 bases lay in between. CDR3 length: 13 residues. Germline loops: CDR1 SEHNR, CDR2 FQNEAQ (reference sequence). DNA for the CDR3: TGTGCCAGCAGCTTAGGGCCTTTAGAAAAACTGTTTTTT. It codes for CASSLGPLEKLFF.

This clone came up once. V usage is TRBV6-5 and J usage is TRBJ2-3; 8 nucleotides match TRBD2. CDR1 is MNHEY and CDR2 is SVGAGI in the germline V gene. J lost 4 bases, V lost 5 bases, and 8 bases had no gene match. The CDR3 contains 15 residues. CDR3 region: CASSTGTSYADTQYF. As DNA, the CDR3 is TGTGCCAGCAGTACCGGGACTAGTTACGCAGATACGCAGTATTTT.

A note on this clone: An end of the junction does not agree with germline; a read error may underlie this. V gene TRBV6-1 combines with J gene TRBJ2-3; D remains unclear. This CDR3 is built from 15 residues. Germline V lookup: CDR1 MNHNS, CDR2 SASEGT. This chain's CDR3 is CVSSESGSFTDTQYF. The DNA of the CDR3 is TGTGTCAGCAGTGAGTCCGGGTCCTTCACAGATACGCAGTATTTT.

This chain links TRBV10-2 with TRBJ2-7, with 7 bases that match TRBD2. The J segment lost 3 bases and the V segment lost 2 bases, leaving 7 bases of the junction unmatched. This CDR3 contains 15 residues. Germline V gene lookup returns CDR1 WSHSY and CDR2 SAAADI. CDR3 in amino acids: CASSEGLVLFYEQYF. The CDR3 DNA reads TGCGCCAGCAGTGAGGGACTAGTGTTATTCTACGAGCAGTACTTC.

The rearrangement uses TRBV7-2 and TRBJ2-3; TRBD1 matches 8 bases. The V gene end was trimmed by 7 bases and the J gene end by 8 bases; junction bases not matched to a gene: 11. Germline V gives CDR1 SGHTA, CDR2 FQGNSA. CDR3 length: 14 amino acids. The CDR3 protein is CASNPTGEATTQYF. The CDR3 bases are TGTGCCAGCAACCCGACAGGGGAAGCTACTACGCAGTATTTT.

This chain uses TRBV7-2 with TRBJ1-4; tentatively, D is TRBD1 (6 bases). Trimming cost V 1 base and J 4 bases, with 7 bases left between them. The CDR3 is 14 amino acids. Germline CDR1 reads SGHTA; CDR2 reads FQGNSA. The CDR3 here is CASSLDRVNEKLFF. In DNA form, the CDR3 reads TGTGCCAGCAGCTTAGACAGGGTTAATGAAAAACTGTTTTTT.

The chain carries TRBV6-6 and TRBJ1-5; D gene uncertain. Germline CDR1 and CDR2: MNHNY and SVGAGI (reference sequence). V dropped 5 bases and J dropped 5 bases, with 7 bases sitting between them. The CDR3 sequence is 12 residues long. The chain's CDR3 is CASSTDYQPQHF. CDR3 DNA: TGTGCCAGCAGTACGGACTATCAGCCCCAGCATTTT.

The genes are TRBV6-5 and TRBJ2-3, with TRBD2 identical over 7 bases. J gave up 1 base and V 8 bases, and 0 bases lay outside the gene matches. This CDR3 is 12 amino acids long. Germline values: CDR1 MNHEY, CDR2 SVGAGI. CDR3: CASRGGTDTQYF. CDR3 nucleotide sequence: TGTGCCAGCCGGGGGGGCACAGATACGCAGTATTTT.

This chain links TRBV7-9 with TRBJ1-5; no definite D call. CDR3 size: 13 residues. CDR1 and CDR2 from the germline V gene are SEHNR and FQNEAQ (reference sequence). V was trimmed by 3 bases and J by 5 bases, leaving 8 bases between them. The CDR3 nucleotides read TGTGCCAGCAGCTTTAACAGAGATCAGCCCCAGCATTTT. Translating it yields CASSFNRDQPQHF.

The V and J genes are TRBV11-3 and TRBJ2-1; 12 nucleotides agree with TRBD2. Trimming took 0 bases from V and 4 from J; bases not matched to a gene: 7. Germline CDR1 and CDR2: SGHNT and YENEEA. The CDR3 loop spans 18 amino acids. CDR3 nucleotide sequence: TGTGCCAGCAGCTTAGATCGGTTCGGACTAGCGGGGTACAATGAGCAGTTCTTC. Protein product: CASSLDRFGLAGYNEQFF.

J is TRBJ2-1 and V is TRBV6-2 or TRBV6-3, with TRBD2 as a possible D gene (6 bases). Germline V gene data show CDR1 as MNHEY and CDR2 as SVGEGT. Trimming took 4 bases from V and 2 from J, leaving 15 bases between them. This CDR3 is 16 amino acids long. CDR3 nucleotides: TGTGCCAGCAGTTCCCCCCTGCGGGGAACCTACAATGAGCAGTTCTTC. This sequence encodes CASSSPLRGTYNEQFF.

The chain has TRBV11-3 and TRBJ2-1, with 8 positions matching TRBD2. The germline CDR1 and CDR2 sequences are SGHNT and YENEEA. This CDR3 is built from 14 residues. V dropped 10 bases and J dropped 11; count of bases not matched to a gene: 16. DNA of the CDR3: TGTGCCACTTCGCGGGGGGACCCCACCAGGAAGCAGTTCTTC. Translated, it gives CATSRGDPTRKQFF.

This chain connects TRBV7-6 to TRBJ1-1; no reliable D call. Germline CDR1 and CDR2: SGHVS and FNYEAQ. Trimming cost V 1 base and J 1 base, with 4 bases left between them. This CDR3 has 13 amino acids. This chain's CDR3 is CASSLGRNTEAFF. Here the CDR3 DNA reads TGTGCCAGCAGCTTAGGGAGGAACACTGAAGCTTTCTTT.

V and J are TRBV5-6 and TRBJ1-5; TRBD1 matches at 10 bases. The CDR3 is 17 amino acids. Unmatched junction bases numbered 6, after V lost 0 bases and J lost 3 bases. Looked up from germline, CDR1 is SGHDT and CDR2 is YYEEEE. The DNA for the CDR3 is TGTGCCAGCAGCTTGGGTCGGGACAGGGGATTCAATCAGCCCCAGCATTTT. Residues: CASSLGRDRGFNQPQHF.

Only a few counts were recorded for this clone. This chain joins TRBV18 and TRBJ2-3; a weak D match, TRBD1 (5 bases). Per the germline V gene, CDR1 is KGHSH and CDR2 is LQKENI. This CDR3 has 17 residues. V dropped 0 bases and J dropped 3 bases, with 16 bases sitting between them. The CDR3 region has the DNA TGTGCCAGCTCACCACCATGGGGCTACGGTAGTACAGATACGCAGTATTTT. As protein: CASSPPWGYGSTDTQYF.

The V call is TRBV27, the J call TRBJ1-5, with D maybe TRBD1 (6 bases). Germline CDR1 is MNHEY and CDR2 is SMNVEV (reference sequence). The length of the CDR3 is 15 residues. Trimming took 5 bases from V and 3 from J, leaving 14 bases between them. The CDR3 DNA reads as TGTGCCAGCAGTCCTCAGGGGCCCCACAATCAGCCCCAGCATTTT. Residues: CASSPQGPHNQPQHF.

J is TRBJ2-3 and V is TRBV3-1 (or the pseudogene TRBV3-2); tentatively, D is TRBD1 (5 bases). Per germline, CDR1 LGHDT and CDR2 YNNKEL (reference sequence). Trimming pared 1 base from V and 2 bases from J, leaving 13 bases between. The CDR3 is 16 amino acids. CDR3: CASSQGWAGPTDTQYF. The CDR3, as DNA: TGTGCCAGCAGCCAAGGTTGGGCAGGGCCCACAGATACGCAGTATTTT.

V is TRBV11-3 and J is TRBJ2-1, with 13 bases lining up with TRBD2. CDR3 length: 15 amino acids. J lost 8 bases, V lost 5 bases, and 6 bases had no gene match. Germline V gene data show CDR1 as SGHNT and CDR2 as YENEEA. CDR3 loop: CASSARLAGGDEQFF. CDR3 nucleotides: TGTGCCAGCAGCGCCCGACTAGCGGGGGGCGATGAGCAGTTCTTC.

The gene calls are TRBV24-1 and TRBJ2-1, with TRBD2 matching over 13 bases. The CDR3 is made up of 16 amino acids. From germline, CDR1 is KGHDR and CDR2 SFDVKD. Unmatched junction bases numbered 10, after V lost 7 bases and J lost 8 bases. CDR3 loop: CATRGGLAGVSDEQFF. DNA of the CDR3: TGTGCCACCAGGGGCGGACTAGCGGGGGTCTCCGATGAGCAGTTCTTC.

The J gene is TRBJ1-6, the V gene TRBV5-6; unclear D gene. The length of the CDR3 is 12 residues. V was cut by 0 bases and J by 9 bases, with 4 bases left in between. Germline loops: CDR1 SGHDT, CDR2 YYEEEE. The CDR3 loop reads CASSLARSPLHF. The DNA for the CDR3 is TGTGCCAGCAGCTTGGCTCGTTCACCCCTCCACTTT.